This T cell receptor (beta chain) came from a study of blood T cell repertoires in COVID-19. The overall study: The United States, Italy and Spain provided the acute and convalescent COVID-19 samples. Sample material is recorded as cDNA or gDNA derived from T cells, B-cell-depleted T cells, or PBMCs.

This clone was picked up one time. Authors' methods: Nucleated cell counts were estimated from reference gene primer amplification. Produced via immunoSEQ multiplex PCR; TCRdb's table is partial and in-frame only. The D gene and trimming were derived from the DNA, and the V and J assignments and clone size from that table. Here the sample spans about 180,000 clones, under 90% being singletons. The CDR3 runs 13 residues. Germline assignment: CDR1 SGHDN and CDR2 FVKESK. With 1 base removed from V and 15 bases from J, the gap between germline ends came to 16 bases. This clonotype was obtained from a woman aged 80 or over with active or convalescent COVID-19. This chain connects TRBV14 to TRBJ2-1; weak D call: TRBD2 (7 bases). Sequencing was carried out using peripheral blood. CDR3 in DNA: TGTGCCAGCAGCCAAGGAGGGGGGGACTTACCGTTCTTC. It yields the protein CASSQGGGDLPFF.